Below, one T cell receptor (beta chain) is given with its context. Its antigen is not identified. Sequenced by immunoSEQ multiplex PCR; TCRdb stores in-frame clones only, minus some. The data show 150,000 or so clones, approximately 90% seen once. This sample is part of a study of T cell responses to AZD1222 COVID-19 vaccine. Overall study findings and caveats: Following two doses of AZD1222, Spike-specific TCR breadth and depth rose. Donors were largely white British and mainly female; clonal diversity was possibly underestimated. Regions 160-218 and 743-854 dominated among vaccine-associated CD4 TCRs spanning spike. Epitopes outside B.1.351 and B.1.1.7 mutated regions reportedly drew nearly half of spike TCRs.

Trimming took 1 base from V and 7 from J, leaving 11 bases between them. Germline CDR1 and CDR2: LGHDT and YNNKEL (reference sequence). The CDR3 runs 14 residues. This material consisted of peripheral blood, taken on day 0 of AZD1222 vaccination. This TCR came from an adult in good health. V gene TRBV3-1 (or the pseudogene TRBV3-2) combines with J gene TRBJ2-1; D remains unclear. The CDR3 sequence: CASSQGSRKNEQFF. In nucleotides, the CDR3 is TGTGCCAGCAGCCAAGGCAGTCGAAAAAATGAGCAGTTCTTC.